Below are 21 T cell receptor beta chains sequenced from a single sample in a study of blood T cell repertoires in COVID-19. This table comes from immunoSEQ multiplex PCR, and its TCRdb copy is limited to in-frame clones, with some not included. The sample records 150,000 or so clones, roughly 88% being singletons. The sequencing input was PBMCs or T cells enriched from blood (not recorded which). The receptors shown here come from a woman in her forties or fifties who had recovered from COVID-19.

The chain links TRBV10-3 to TRBJ2-7; tentatively, D is TRBD2 (5 bases). From germline, CDR1 is ENHRY and CDR2 SYGVKD. The CDR3 has 13 residues. Trimming removed 2 bases at V and 7 bases at J, with 12 bases between. In DNA, the CDR3 is TGTGCCATCAGTGAGGGGCCTCCGGGAGAGCAGTACTTC. It codes for CAISEGPPGEQYF.

V and J are TRBV19 and TRBJ1-5; D perhaps matches TRBD1 (6 bases). Trimming removed 9 bases from V and 7 bases from J, with 13 bases in between. This CDR3 has 12 amino acids. Germline-derived CDR1 and CDR2 are LNHDA and SQIVND (reference sequence). CDR3 bases: TGTGCCAGCAGGGGTCACGGGCAGCCCCAGCATTTT. It encodes CASRGHGQPQHF.

The chain links TRBV27 to TRBJ1-2; 7 nucleotides agree with TRBD1. Germline CDR1 reads MNHEY; CDR2 reads SMNVEV (reference sequence). With 3 bases clipped from V and 0 bases from J, the junction kept 7 bases outside the gene matches. The CDR3 runs 16 residues. The CDR3 loop reads CASSLTGNRANYGYTF. Written as DNA, the CDR3 is TGTGCCAGCAGTTTGACAGGGAATAGAGCTAACTATGGCTACACCTTC.

This clone was observed once. The chain couples TRBV29-1 to TRBJ2-3; 11 bases agree with TRBD2. The CDR3 is made up of 14 amino acids. Germline-derived CDR1 and CDR2 are SQVTM and ANQGSEA. Germline trimming cut 5 bases from V and 0 bases from J; bases unmatched to any gene: 1. The DNA for the CDR3 is TGCAGCGTTTTAGCGGGGGGGAGCACAGATACGCAGTATTTT. Protein sequence: CSVLAGGSTDTQYF.

This chain uses TRBV11-2 with TRBJ1-6; D call uncertain. The CDR3 loop spans 17 amino acids. Germline loops: CDR1 SGHAT, CDR2 FQNNGV. With 2 bases removed from V and 0 bases from J, the gap between germline ends came to 11 bases. The CDR3 loop is CASSLNPTHSYNSPLHF. The CDR3 DNA reads TGTGCCAGCAGCTTAAACCCGACTCACTCCTATAATTCACCCCTCCACTTT. Full variable domain (remainder filled in from reference TRBV11-2 and TRBJ1-6): EAGVAQSPRYKIIEKRQSVAFWCNPISGHATLYWYQQILGQGPKLLIQFQNNGVVDDSQLPKDRFSAERLKGVDSTLKIQPAKLEDSAVYLCASSLNPTHSYNSPLHFGNGTRLTVT.

This chain uses TRBV30 with TRBJ1-2, with TRBD1 matching 9 bases. Germline CDR1 reads GTSNPN; CDR2 reads SVGIG (reference sequence). The length of the CDR3 is 16 residues. After removal of 0 bases from V and 4 bases from J, the junction contained 9 bases not matched to a gene. CDR3 DNA: TGTGCCTGGAGTGTCACAGGGGGCGCGACAATCTATGGCTACACCTTC. Translation: CAWSVTGGATIYGYTF.

The V gene is TRBV24-1, the J gene TRBJ1-2; TRBD1 agrees at 12 bases. V trimming: 4 bases; J trimming: 6 bases; junction bases outside the gene matches: 8. The CDR3 has 16 amino acids. CDR1 and CDR2 from the germline V gene are KGHDR and SFDVKD. The CDR3 spells CATSEAGTGGKDGYTF. CDR3 nucleotides: TGTGCCACCAGTGAGGCCGGGACAGGGGGCAAGGATGGCTACACCTTC.

The gene calls are TRBV2 and TRBJ2-3; D uncertain. Trimming cost V 4 bases and J 5 bases, with 4 bases left between them. Germline V gene lookup returns CDR1 SNHLY and CDR2 FYNNEI. The CDR3 is 11 amino acids. This chain's CDR3 is CASSVKDTQYF. CDR3 in DNA: TGTGCCAGCAGTGTCAAAGATACGCAGTATTTT.

V and J are TRBV18 and TRBJ2-1; TRBD2 is a possible D gene (6 bases). The CDR3 length is 14 residues. Germline V gives CDR1 KGHSH, CDR2 LQKENI. Trimming shortened V by 3 bases and J by 8 bases, and 14 bases separated the two germline ends. The CDR3 here is CASSPRQTRDEQFF. The CDR3 bases are TGTGCCAGCTCACCTCGACAGACTAGGGATGAGCAGTTCTTC.

CDR3 nucleotide sequence: TGTGCCAGCACCCCCACGGGGCAAGAGACCCAGTACTTC. Its translation: CASTPTGQETQYF. The chain links TRBV6-5 to TRBJ2-5, with D perhaps matching TRBD2 (5 bases). The germline V gene encodes CDR1 MNHEY and CDR2 SVGAGI. The germline V and J ends were trimmed by 7 bases and 2 bases, with 11 bases remaining between them. The CDR3 is 13 residues long.

The chain employs TRBV5-1 and TRBJ1-1; tentatively, D is TRBD1 (5 bases). Trimming shortened V by 3 bases and J by 4 bases, and 10 bases separated the two germline ends. The CDR3 is 13 residues long. From germline, CDR1 is SGHRS and CDR2 YFSETQ. CDR3 in DNA: TGCGCCAGCAGCTATCTCGGGGGCACTGAAGCTTTCTTT. Translated: CASSYLGGTEAFF.

This clone was detected once. V and J are TRBV9 and TRBJ2-1, with D possibly matching TRBD2 (5 bases). CDR1 SGDLS and CDR2 YYNGEE come from the germline V gene. V shed 2 bases and J shed 6 bases, with 12 bases lying between them. The length of the CDR3 is 14 residues. The CDR3 here is CASSVAGLVNEQFF. CDR3 in DNA: TGTGCCAGCAGCGTCGCTGGACTGGTCAATGAGCAGTTCTTC.

The genes are TRBV28 and TRBJ1-1, with 11 bases matching TRBD1. The V segment lost 3 bases and the J segment 7 bases; nucleotides outside the gene matches: 4. The CDR3 is 14 amino acids. Germline V CDR1 and CDR2: MDHEN, SYDVKM. CDR3: CASSFPGTGGEAFF. The CDR3 region has the DNA TGTGCCAGCAGTTTCCCCGGGACAGGGGGTGAAGCTTTCTTT.

The chain carries TRBV7-9 and TRBJ1-2; D is unresolved. CDR3 length: 14 amino acids. V lost 6 bases and J 5 bases, leaving 16 bases between the germline ends. Germline assignment: CDR1 SEHNR and CDR2 FQNEAQ (reference sequence). The CDR3 nucleotides read TGTGCCAGCAGTGGGGAAGCGGCTGGGTATGGCTACACCTTC. Protein: CASSGEAAGYGYTF.

The genes are TRBV9 and TRBJ2-2; 8 bases are shared with TRBD1. Germline V lookup: CDR1 SGDLS, CDR2 YYNGEE. This CDR3 contains 15 residues. Trimming at V came to 7 bases and at J to 4 bases, leaving 9 bases not matched to a gene. The CDR3 sequence is CASSDQGAVTGELFF. In DNA, the CDR3 is TGTGCCAGCTCAGATCAGGGGGCCGTCACCGGGGAGCTGTTTTTT.

The V call is TRBV7-6, the J call TRBJ2-7; D possibly corresponds to TRBD1 (5 bases). In germline, CDR1 is SGHVS, CDR2 FNYEAQ. The CDR3 consists of 14 residues. Deletions cut 5 bases from V and 2 bases from J, with 13 bases between. The CDR3 coding sequence is TGTGCCAGCAGCGAGAGCAGGGCAGCCTACGAGCAGTACTTC. Translating it yields CASSESRAAYEQYF.

The chain is built from TRBV27 and TRBJ1-2; D gene unclear. V lost 3 bases to trimming and J lost 3 bases, with 8 bases between them. Germline CDR1 MNHEY, CDR2 SMNVEV (reference sequence). This CDR3 is built from 13 residues. DNA for the CDR3: TGTGCCAGCAGTTTGGTGGGCGACTATGGCTACACCTTC. It specifies CASSLVGDYGYTF.

The genes are TRBV27 and TRBJ2-3, with 11 bases fitting TRBD2. V was pared by 2 bases and J by 11 bases, with 12 bases of the junction left unmatched. Germline-derived CDR1 and CDR2 are MNHEY and SMNVEV (reference sequence). The CDR3 has 16 residues. The CDR3 loop reads CASSLGLAGGALKQYF. In nucleotides, the CDR3 is TGTGCCAGCAGTTTAGGGCTAGCGGGGGGAGCTCTTAAGCAGTATTTT.

This rearrangement joins TRBV5-4 to TRBJ1-6; no clear D. The CDR3 is made up of 13 amino acids. V gave up 2 bases and J gave up 9 bases, with 9 bases separating them. CDR1 and CDR2 from the germline V gene are SGHNT and YYREEE (reference sequence). The CDR3 DNA follows: TGTGCCAGCAGCTTACGGGGTGGTTCACCCCTCCACTTT. It codes for CASSLRGGSPLHF. The full variable domain, with the rest looked up from reference TRBV5-4 and TRBJ1-6, is ETGVTQSPTHLIKTRGQQVTLRCSSQSGHNTVSWYQQALGQGPQFIFQYYREEENGRGNFPPRFSGLQFPNYSSELNVNALELDDSALYLCASSLRGGSPLHFGNGTRLTVT.

The CDR3 coding sequence is TGTGCCAGCAACTACGTTATTGGCGGTGAGCAGTTCTTC. As protein: CASNYVIGGEQFF. The chain combines TRBV7-3 with TRBJ2-1; D not certain. The CDR3 sequence is 13 residues long. V was cut by 7 bases and J by 9 bases, with 16 bases left in between. The germline V gene has CDR1 SGHTA and CDR2 FQGTGA.

This clone has a handful of counts. The CDR3 nucleotides read TGTGCCAGCAGTTATTACGGGGGTGATGGCTACACCTTC. As protein: CASSYYGGDGYTF. This chain links TRBV6-2 or TRBV6-3 with TRBJ1-2, with D tentatively TRBD1 (5 bases). There are 13 residues in the CDR3. Germline V gives CDR1 MNHEY, CDR2 SVGEGT. V was shortened by 3 bases and J by 6 bases, with 11 bases between the two germline ends.